The 13 T cell receptor beta chains reported below all come from one sample, sequenced in a study of CD8+ T cells in alopecia areata. Treatment noted: oral pan-JAK inhibitor, 5-10 mg twice daily. cDNA reverse transcribed from extracted RNA served as the sequencing template. Data came from immunoSEQ multiplex PCR; TCRdb stores just in-frame clones and leaves some out. The sample has about 140,000 clones; around 83% are singletons. The sample was CD8+ T cells sorted from blood, taken at week 4, from a patient treated with tofacitinib. These receptors came from a human donor with alopecia areata.

The chain combines TRBV18 with TRBJ1-2; D is unclear. V lost 10 bases and J lost 5, with 5 bases in between. The CDR3 is made up of 9 amino acids. The germline V gene encodes CDR1 KGHSH and CDR2 LQKENI. The CDR3 nucleotides read TGTGCCACCCGTTATGGCTACACCTTC. This encodes CATRYGYTF. Based on the CDR3 plus reference TRBV18 and TRBJ1-2, the full variable domain is NAGVMQNPRHLVRRRGQEARLRCSPMKGHSHVYWYRQLPEEGLKFMVYLQKENIIDESGMPKERFSAEFPKEGPSILRIQQVVRGDSAAYFCATRYGYTFGSGTRLTVV.

The chain employs TRBV29-1 and TRBJ2-3; D perhaps matches TRBD1 (6 bases). CDR1 SQVTM and CDR2 ANQGSEA come from the germline V gene. CDR3 length equals 12 residues. Trimming cost V 6 bases and J 3 bases, with 10 bases left between them. The CDR3 loop is CSVLTGTDTQYF. The CDR3 DNA is TGCAGCGTACTGACAGGAACAGATACGCAGTATTTT.

The CDR3 DNA is TGTGCCAGCAGCGGGCCGGGACAGGGGCCCAACGAGCAGTACTTC. Residues: CASSGPGQGPNEQYF. The genes are TRBV5-6 and TRBJ2-7, with 10 bases aligning to TRBD1. The CDR3 has 15 amino acids. Germline V gives CDR1 SGHDT, CDR2 YYEEEE. The V segment lost 4 bases and the J segment 5 bases; nucleotides outside the gene matches: 9.

This sequence joins TRBV7-6 and TRBJ2-1; 8 bases map to TRBD1. V lost 5 bases to trimming and J lost 0 bases; unmatched junction nucleotides: 12. Per the germline V gene, CDR1 is SGHVS and CDR2 is FNYEAQ. This CDR3 has 18 amino acids. CDR3 in amino acids: CASSTKSGTGISYNEQFF. As DNA, the CDR3 is TGTGCCAGCAGCACTAAGTCCGGGACAGGAATCTCCTACAATGAGCAGTTCTTC.

The chain couples TRBV7-9 to TRBJ2-1; 7 bases agree with TRBD1. V lost 3 bases to trimming and J lost 5 bases; unmatched junction nucleotides: 10. The CDR3 consists of 16 residues. Germline V gene sequence: CDR1 SEHNR, CDR2 FQNEAQ (reference sequence). In nucleotides, the CDR3 is TGTGCCAGCAGCTTGCTAGGGGGCCATCCAGACAATGAGCAGTTCTTC. The encoded protein is CASSLLGGHPDNEQFF. The variable domain in full, completed from reference TRBV7-9 and TRBJ2-1, reads DTGVSQNPRHKITKRGQNVTFRCDPISEHNRLYWYRQTLGQGPEFLTYFQNEAQLEKSRLLSDRFSAERPKGSFSTLEIQRTEQGDSAMYLCASSLLGGHPDNEQFFGPGTRLTVL.

This rearrangement joins TRBV29-1 to TRBJ1-1, with D hard to call. V lost 3 bases to trimming and J lost 6 bases, with 11 bases between them. The CDR3 totals 12 residues. Per the germline V gene, CDR1 is SQVTM and CDR2 is ANQGSEA. CDR3 bases: TGCAGCGTTGAGGGCGACGAGGCTGAAGCTTTCTTT. This sequence encodes CSVEGDEAEAFF.

The chain couples TRBV6-5 to TRBJ1-2; D may be TRBD1 (5 bases). The germline gives CDR1 MNHEY, CDR2 SVGAGI. The CDR3 consists of 15 residues. V shed 3 bases and J shed 6 bases, with 17 bases lying between them. The CDR3 sequence: CASSYSPGLVDGYTF. CDR3 in DNA: TGTGCCAGCAGTTATTCCCCGGGACTCGTGGATGGCTACACCTTC.

V gene TRBV9 combines with J gene TRBJ2-3, with 11 bases that match TRBD2. Germline loops: CDR1 SGDLS, CDR2 YYNGEE. The CDR3 totals 15 residues. V trimming: 4 bases; J trimming: 6 bases; junction bases outside the gene matches: 7. CDR3 loop: CASSPTSGDQDTQYF. The CDR3 DNA is TGTGCCAGCAGCCCGACTAGCGGGGATCAGGATACGCAGTATTTT.

This rearrangement joins TRBV5-1 to TRBJ2-1, with TRBD2 matching over 8 bases. The CDR3 is 17 residues long. The germline gives CDR1 SGHRS, CDR2 YFSETQ. The trim removed 2 bases at V and 1 base at J, leaving 8 bases unmatched. In nucleotides, the CDR3 is TGCGCCAGCAGCTTAGTGGAGCGGGAGTGGTCCTACAATGAGCAGTTCTTC. Amino acids: CASSLVEREWSYNEQFF.

This clone came up many times. The V call is TRBV7-9, the J call TRBJ2-1; TRBD2 matches at 8 bases. Trimming took 5 bases from V and 6 from J; bases not matched to a gene: 9. CDR3 length: 15 amino acids. Germline CDR1 and CDR2: SEHNR and FQNEAQ (reference sequence). The CDR3 region has the DNA TGTGCCAGCAGCCATACTAGCGGAGCTGGCAATGAGCAGTTCTTC. This translates into CASSHTSGAGNEQFF.

This clone was picked up a small number of times. This chain connects TRBV27 to TRBJ2-1; TRBD2 matches 9 bases. Germline assignment: CDR1 MNHEY and CDR2 SMNVEV (reference sequence). The junction had 2 bases not matched to a gene; V was cut back by 1 base and J by 4 bases. This CDR3 is built from 15 residues. The CDR3 sequence: CASSLWAGGYNEQFF. The CDR3 DNA reads as TGTGCCAGCAGTTTATGGGCGGGAGGGTACAATGAGCAGTTCTTC.

This rearrangement joins TRBV27 to TRBJ2-7, with D possibly being TRBD2 (6 bases). This CDR3 is built from 15 residues. V was shortened by 5 bases and J by 5 bases, with 19 bases between the two germline ends. Germline V CDR1 and CDR2: MNHEY, SMNVEV (reference sequence). CDR3 protein: CASSLSGRGLDEQYF. For the CDR3, the DNA is TGTGCCAGCAGTCTCAGCGGGCGGGGCTTAGACGAGCAGTACTTC.

This clone was found once. The CDR3 nucleotides read TGCGCCAGCACGTTAAAACCGGACAAGGCCGGGCAGTACTTC. It translates to CASTLKPDKAGQYF. The chain is built from TRBV5-1 and TRBJ2-7, with D possibly TRBD1 on 5 matching bases. Trimming shortened V by 6 bases and J by 9 bases, and 22 bases separated the two germline ends. CDR3 length: 14 amino acids. CDR1 is SGHRS, CDR2 YFSETQ, per germline.